A selection of T cell receptor beta chains follows, all from one sample in a study of T-cell memory formation after mild COVID-19. TCRdb passed the 5' RACE reads through MiXCR, listing each CDR3 protein once. This sample has more than 400,000 distinct CDR3 sequences, with roughly 20% found just once. The sample consisted of PBMCs or a T cell subset sorted from them (not recorded which). The receptors were sampled from an adult woman who had mild COVID-19 (a few samples of this study predate the infection). Cell type and time point are not known. CDR3s include the opening cysteine and the closing phenylalanine or tryptophan. The order of the fields is J gene, D gene, clone size, V gene, CDR3 protein, CDR3 DNA. A D gene is named only where the DNA matches it firmly. Clone size is stated in some rows and not others, as once, few, many or a class when expanded.

>TRBJ1-2|TRBD1|few|TRBV20-1
CSARDDRGPDYGYTF
TGCAGTGCTAGAGACGACAGGGGCCCTGACTATGGCTACACCTTC
>TRBJ2-5|NA|NA|TRBV20-1
CSASPPLAGREETQYF
TGCAGTGCCTCCCCCCCGCTGGCGGGAAGGGAAGAGACCCAGTACTTC
>TRBJ2-5|TRBD2|NA|TRBV20-1
CSAWTSQTQYF
TGCAGTGCTTGGACTAGTCAGACCCAGTACTTC
>TRBJ2-4|NA|NA|TRBV19
CASKGTVAKNIQYF
TGTGCCAGTAAGGGGACGGTAGCCAAAAACATTCAGTACTTC
>TRBJ2-1|TRBD2|NA|TRBV20-1
CSARFRGSSYNEQFF
TGCAGTGCTAGATTCCGCGGGAGCTCCTACAATGAGCAGTTCTTC
>TRBJ2-7|TRBD1|many|TRBV12-3/TRBV12-4
CASRRQGSGREQYF
TGTGCCAGCAGACGACAGGGGTCCGGTCGGGAGCAGTACTTC
>TRBJ2-5|TRBD2|few|TRBV14
CASSQPRRAGGVKFLWETQYF
TGTGCCAGCAGCCAGCCCCGGAGAGCGGGAGGTGTCAAGTTCCTATGGGAGACCCAGTACTTC
>TRBJ2-5|TRBD2|NA|TRBV18
CASSPGSGGQETQYF
TGTGCCAGCTCACCGGGAAGCGGGGGCCAAGAGACCCAGTACTTC
>TRBJ1-1|NA|few|TRBV7-9
CASGGLTSENMKAFF
TGTGCCAGCGGGGGGCTCACGTCGGAAAATATGAAAGCTTTCTTT
>TRBJ1-6|NA|NA|TRBV10-3
CAISESTAPNSPLHF
TGTGCCATCAGTGAGTCGACGGCCCCGAATTCACCCCTCCACTTT
>TRBJ1-1|NA|few|TRBV7-2
CASSLVTGPTEAFF
TGTGCCAGCAGCTTAGTGACAGGCCCCACTGAAGCTTTCTTT
>TRBJ1-1|NA|NA|TRBV7-9
CASSRPDSMNTEAFF
TGTGCCAGCAGCCGTCCTGACAGCATGAACACTGAAGCTTTCTTT
>TRBJ2-3|TRBD1|few|TRBV5-8
CASSEFGTGTTDTQYF
TGTGCCAGCAGCGAATTCGGGACAGGGACGACAGATACGCAGTATTTT